Each of the 4 T cell receptor beta chains below was sequenced from the same sample in a study of shared clonotypes between healthy human individuals. Assay: immunoSEQ multiplex PCR; the TCRdb copy retains only in-frame clones and omits some. Of about 230,000 clones listed, approximately 70% are singletons. The sequencing input was memory CD4+ T cells sorted from blood. Indicated subset: CD45RA-negative fraction. The receptors derive from a man aged 30-40 years in good health.

The chain has TRBV2 and TRBJ2-7; D is unresolved. V gave up 3 bases and J gave up 0 bases, with 12 bases separating them. CDR1 is SNHLY, CDR2 FYNNEI, per germline. The CDR3 has 15 amino acids. The CDR3 region has the DNA TGTGCCAGCAGTGAGCTGGGATACTCCTCCTACGAGCAGTACTTC. Encoded protein: CASSELGYSSYEQYF. Drawing the rest from reference TRBV2 and TRBJ2-7, the complete variable domain is EPEVTQTPSHQVTQMGQEVILRCVPISNHLYFYWYRQILGQKVEFLVSFYNNEISEKSEIFDDQFSVERPDGSNFTLKIRSTKLEDSAMYFCASSELGYSSYEQYFGPGTRLTVT.

This chain joins TRBV5-5 and TRBJ1-2, with TRBD1 as a possible D gene (5 bases). Deletions cut 0 bases from V and 8 bases from J, with 8 bases between. Germline V lookup: CDR1 SGHKS, CDR2 YYEKEE (reference sequence). The CDR3 has 12 amino acids. The CDR3 DNA reads TGTGCCAGCAGCTTGGGGACACAAGGCTACACCTTC. This codes for CASSLGTQGYTF.

This clone was seen once. This chain links TRBV18 with TRBJ2-5; no clear D gene. Per the germline V gene, CDR1 is KGHSH and CDR2 is LQKENI. V lost 3 bases to trimming and J lost 3 bases, with 8 bases between them. There are 13 residues in the CDR3. CDR3 nucleotides: TGTGCCAGCTCACCTATAAGAGAAGAGACCCAGTACTTC. This codes for CASSPIREETQYF.

This clone came up a few times. The chain is built from TRBV7-2 and TRBJ2-3; TRBD2 matches at 10 bases. Germline lookup yields CDR1 SGHTA and CDR2 FQGNSA. V was pared by 5 bases and J by 3 bases, with 11 bases of the junction left unmatched. This CDR3 is built from 17 residues. CDR3 sequence reads: CASSHLSGRGFTDTQYF. The CDR3 DNA follows: TGTGCCAGCAGCCACCTAAGCGGGAGGGGGTTTACAGATACGCAGTATTTT.